This TCR beta chain appears in the sequencing data of a study of Ad26.COV2.S vaccination and SARS-CoV-2 variants. Broader study findings: Vaccinees reportedly had broad spike-specific CD8+ and CD4+ T cell responses.

Assay: immunoSEQ multiplex PCR; the TCRdb copy retains only in-frame clones and omits some. The table records more than 300,000 clones, 88% of them present only once. Treatment indicated: 15 to 20 received Ad26.COV2.S at low or high dose, single or two shots; a few received placebo; per-sample allocation not given. Sampling was performed 63 days after the first vaccine or placebo injection. Concerning this clone: What it binds is not known.

The V and J ends lost 2 bases and 3 bases respectively, with 10 bases between them. The CDR3 extends over 14 amino acids. Germline CDR1 is KGHSH and CDR2 is LQKENI. V usage is TRBV18 and J usage is TRBJ2-5; possible D gene TRBD2, 6 bases. This clonotype was obtained from a person aged 18 to 59 who received the Ad26.COV2.S COVID-19 vaccine or a placebo. Sequenced here: peripheral blood, sampled in a trial of Ad26.COV2.S vaccine versus placebo. The CDR3 nucleotides read TGTGCCAGCTCACCAGGAGGGACCAAAGAGACCCAGTACTTC. Translated, it gives CASSPGGTKETQYF.